This T cell receptor beta chain was sequenced for a study of blood T cell repertoires in COVID-19. Study in general: Samples representing acute and convalescent COVID-19 were sourced from the United States, Italy and Spain. T cells, B-cell-depleted T cells, or PBMCs supplied cDNA or gDNA.

Methods used by the authors: Amplified reference gene primers provided the basis for estimating nucleated cell counts. Assay: immunoSEQ multiplex PCR; the TCRdb copy retains only in-frame clones and omits some. V and J calls and clone size are those listed in that table; D and trimming were worked out from the DNA. The profile shows some 200,000 clones, 80% of them singletons. V was pared by 4 bases and J by 0 bases, with 11 bases between. The germline V gene encodes CDR1 SGHNT and CDR2 YYREEE (reference sequence). The CDR3 spans 16 residues. In terms of age and location, participants ranged from roughly 18 to 90 years and lived in about 25 US areas.

The V gene is TRBV5-4, the J gene TRBJ2-6, with a possible D match to TRBD1 (6 bases). The receptor comes from a woman between 35 and 50 years old with acute COVID-19. The specimen sequenced was PBMCs or T cells enriched from blood (not recorded which). The CDR3 nucleotides read TGTGCCAGCAGCCCCGGACAGTTCTCTGGGGCCAACGTCCTGACTTTC. It yields the protein CASSPGQFSGANVLTF.